Shown below are 13 T cell receptor beta chains from a single sample sequenced in a study of blood T cell repertoires in COVID-19. The data were produced by immunoSEQ multiplex PCR, yet TCRdb's version contains in-frame clones alone and is incomplete. Of 95,000 to 110,000 clones in the sample, around nine tenths were seen once. The source material was peripheral blood. The receptors derive from a human donor in a cohort sampled during active COVID-19.

The CDR3 sequence is CASSFRGPGITSYEQYF. The CDR3, as DNA: TGTGCCAGCAGCTTCAGGGGTCCGGGAATTACGTCCTACGAGCAGTACTTC. The chain carries TRBV5-6 and TRBJ2-7; D is possibly TRBD1 (6 bases). CDR1 SGHDT and CDR2 YYEEEE come from the germline V gene. The CDR3 covers 17 residues. The ends were cut back, 2 bases at V and 1 base at J, with 19 bases in the middle.

The chain joins TRBV12-5 to TRBJ1-5; D not certain. Germline loops: CDR1 LGHNT, CDR2 FRNRAP. V dropped 0 bases and J dropped 1 base, with 4 bases sitting between them. This CDR3 comprises 14 residues. CDR3 bases: TGTGCTAGTGGTTTGGTCAGGAGCAATCAGCCCCAGCATTTT. This sequence encodes CASGLVRSNQPQHF.

Points on this clone: A junction boundary mismatches the germline segment, possibly from a read error. This chain connects TRBV7-7 to TRBJ2-5, with 14 positions matching TRBD2. This CDR3 contains 16 residues. Germline CDR1 reads SSHAT; CDR2 reads FNYEAQ (reference sequence). The CDR3: CASSRRLAGGLETQYF. The CDR3 coding sequence is TGTGCTAGCAGCCGACGACTAGCGGGGGGGCTCGAGACCCAGTACTTC.

The chain carries TRBV24-1 and TRBJ2-2, with 9 bases matching TRBD1. Germline V lookup: CDR1 KGHDR, CDR2 SFDVKD. CDR3 length: 23 amino acids. With V trimmed by 2 bases and J by 6 bases, 27 bases remained unmatched. DNA of the CDR3: TGTGCCACCAGTGATTCAGGGGGCGGTGGGGACAGGGATGCGGACGGCCCCCCCGGGGAGCTGTTTTTT. Translation gives CATSDSGGGGDRDADGPPGELFF.

The chain joins TRBV9 to TRBJ2-1, with 8 bases fitting TRBD2. Per germline, CDR1 SGDLS and CDR2 YYNGEE. The CDR3 length is 15 residues. Germline trimming cut 0 bases from V and 4 bases from J; bases unmatched to any gene: 3. CDR3 sequence reads: CASSVVSGSYNEQFF. CDR3 nucleotides: TGTGCCAGCAGCGTAGTGAGCGGGAGTTACAATGAGCAGTTCTTC.

CDR3 nucleotide sequence: TGTGCCAGCAGCCAAGGGCCTGTCTATGGCTACACCTTC. The encoded protein is CASSQGPVYGYTF. This sequence joins TRBV3-1 (or the pseudogene TRBV3-2) and TRBJ1-2; D gene unclear. The germline V and J ends were trimmed by 1 base and 4 bases, with 7 bases remaining between them. The CDR3 has 13 amino acids. The germline V gene has CDR1 LGHDT and CDR2 YNNKEL (reference sequence).

The genes are TRBV14 and TRBJ2-7; TRBD2 is a possible D gene (6 bases). Trimming left V 4 bases short and J 5 bases short, with 15 bases between. The CDR3 extends over 14 amino acids. CDR1 SGHDN and CDR2 FVKESK come from the germline V gene. DNA of the CDR3: TGTGCCAGCAGCCCCCTAGCGCTGAGGGACGAGCAGTACTTC. Protein product: CASSPLALRDEQYF.

V is TRBV4-1 and J is TRBJ2-3; 11 nucleotides match TRBD2. CDR1 and CDR2 from the germline V gene are MGHRA and YSYEKL. The CDR3 loop spans 15 amino acids. Losses at the gene ends were 3 bases for V and 6 bases for J; bases not matched to a gene: 5. CDR3 loop: CASSQGLAELDTQYF. The DNA of the CDR3 is TGCGCCAGCAGCCAGGGACTAGCGGAGCTGGATACGCAGTATTTT.

V and J are TRBV12-3 or TRBV12-4 and TRBJ1-5; D remains unclear. Trimming removed 3 bases at V and 4 bases at J, with 7 bases between. The CDR3 consists of 13 residues. CDR3 sequence: CASSLYRNQPQHF. The CDR3 nucleotides read TGTGCCAGCAGTTTGTACAGAAATCAGCCCCAGCATTTT.

The rearrangement uses TRBV29-1 and TRBJ2-7; perhaps TRBD2 as D (5 bases). Between the trimmed V and J ends, which lost 4 bases and 2 bases, there was a span of 21 bases. The CDR3 loop spans 16 amino acids. The V gene's germline CDR1 is SQVTM and CDR2 ANQGSEA. This CDR3 is CSVVPRSVAGPYEQYF. CDR3 nucleotide sequence: TGCAGCGTTGTACCTCGATCCGTGGCGGGTCCCTACGAGCAGTACTTC.

The CDR3 DNA reads TGTGCCAGCAGCTTGGACTTATCCTACGAGCAGTACTTC. This gives the protein CASSLDLSYEQYF. The chain carries TRBV5-4 and TRBJ2-7, with D hard to call. Trimming removed 0 bases at V and 1 base at J, with 5 bases between. CDR1 and CDR2 (germline): SGHNT, YYREEE (reference sequence). The CDR3 extends over 13 amino acids. The variable domain in full, completed from reference TRBV5-4 and TRBJ2-7, reads ETGVTQSPTHLIKTRGQQVTLRCSSQSGHNTVSWYQQALGQGPQFIFQYYREEENGRGNFPPRFSGLQFPNYSSELNVNALELDDSALYLCASSLDLSYEQYFGPGTRLTVT.

V is TRBV7-3 and J is TRBJ2-1, with TRBD2 matching 9 bases. The germline gives CDR1 SGHTA, CDR2 FQGTGA. V shed 8 bases, J shed 0 bases, and the junction held 5 bases outside the gene matches. The CDR3 loop spans 15 amino acids. The CDR3 is CASAMTSGSYNEQFF. The CDR3, as DNA: TGTGCCAGCGCTATGACTAGCGGCTCCTACAATGAGCAGTTCTTC. The whole variable domain, remainder taken from reference TRBV7-3 and TRBJ2-1, is GAGVSQTPSNKVTEKGKYVELRCDPISGHTALYWYRQSLGQGPEFLIYFQGTGAADDSGLPNDRFFAVRPEGSVSTLKIQRTERGDSAVYLCASAMTSGSYNEQFFGPGTRLTVL.

The chain combines TRBV6-4 with TRBJ2-2; 9 bases fit TRBD2. From germline, CDR1 is MRHNA and CDR2 SNTAGT. V shed 4 bases and J 5 bases; nucleotides not matched to a gene: 5. This CDR3 is 15 amino acids long. CDR3 bases: TGTGCCAGCAGTGTTAGCGGGAGTTGGACCGGGGAGCTGTTTTTT. This sequence encodes CASSVSGSWTGELFF.